One sample yielded the 9 T cell receptor beta chains listed below, sequenced in a study of CD8+ T cells in alopecia areata. RNA extraction and reverse transcription yielded cDNA as sequencing template. Profiling relied on immunoSEQ multiplex PCR, and the TCRdb table lists in-frame clones only, not all of them. The profile covers about 200,000 clones, with around two fifths appearing a single time and 0.48% taken by the ten largest. As to treatment: oral pan-JAK inhibitor, 5-10 mg twice daily. The sample was CD4+ T cells sorted from blood, taken between weeks 30 and 35, from a patient treated with tofacitinib. The receptor source for this set is a human donor with alopecia areata.

The chain employs TRBV6-1 and TRBJ1-2; D gene ambiguous. The V end lost 2 bases, the J end lost 2 bases, and 6 bases lay between the germline ends. Germline CDR1 is MNHNS and CDR2 is SASEGT. This CDR3 contains 13 residues. The CDR3: CASSEPNNYGYTF. DNA for the CDR3: TGTGCCAGCAGTGAACCGAACAACTATGGCTACACCTTC.

This sequence joins TRBV6-5 and TRBJ2-7, with TRBD1 matching over 9 bases. Per germline, CDR1 MNHEY and CDR2 SVGAGI. The CDR3 length is 15 residues. Trimming removed 6 bases from V and 3 bases from J; junction bases left unmatched: 9. Here the CDR3 DNA reads TGTGCCAGCAGGTCTCTAAGGACAGGGGACTACGAGCAGTACTTC. As protein: CASRSLRTGDYEQYF.

The chain couples TRBV27 to TRBJ1-2, with TRBD1 matching over 9 bases. The J segment lost 2 bases and the V segment lost 5 bases, leaving 9 bases of the junction unmatched. CDR1 MNHEY and CDR2 SMNVEV come from the germline V gene (reference sequence). This CDR3 spans 16 amino acids. Written as DNA, the CDR3 is TGTGCCAGCAGTGAGAGTCCCGGGACAGGGAACTATGGCTACACCTTC. It encodes CASSESPGTGNYGYTF.

The V call is TRBV27, the J call TRBJ2-1; 8 bases align to TRBD2. Trimming took 5 bases from V and 5 from J; bases not matched to a gene: 5. The CDR3 has 14 residues. Germline V CDR1 and CDR2: MNHEY, SMNVEV (reference sequence). In nucleotides, the CDR3 is TGTGCCAGCAGTCGGGGACTAGACCACAATGAGCAGTTCTTC. Its protein product is CASSRGLDHNEQFF.

CDR3 coding DNA: TGTGCCAGCAGCTTAGAAACAGGAACAGATACGCAGTATTTT. Encoded protein: CASSLETGTDTQYF. This rearrangement joins TRBV7-7 to TRBJ2-3; D is possibly TRBD1 (5 bases). The CDR3 spans 14 residues. Per germline, CDR1 SSHAT and CDR2 FNYEAQ (reference sequence). With 1 base removed from V and 3 bases from J, the gap between germline ends came to 8 bases. The full variable domain, with the rest looked up from reference TRBV7-7 and TRBJ2-3, is GAGVSQSPRYKVTKRGQDVTLRCDPISSHATLYWYQQALGQGPEFLTYFNYEAQPDKSGLPSDRFSAERPEGSISTLTIQRTEQRDSAMYRCASSLETGTDTQYFGPGTRLTVL.

This clone occurred a few times. The rearrangement joins TRBV5-4 to TRBJ2-5, with D perhaps assigned TRBD1 or TRBD2 (6 bases each). With 0 bases removed from V and 5 bases from J, the gap between germline ends came to 17 bases. Germline CDR1 is SGHNT and CDR2 is YYREEE (reference sequence). This CDR3 is 16 amino acids long. CDR3 loop: CASSLDGGRPWETQYF. CDR3 nucleotide sequence: TGTGCCAGCAGCTTGGATGGGGGGCGGCCTTGGGAGACCCAGTACTTC.

This rearrangement joins TRBV5-1 to TRBJ1-1, with no clear D. Germline values: CDR1 SGHRS, CDR2 YFSETQ. The CDR3 contains 15 residues. Trimming cost V 4 bases and J 0 bases, with 13 bases left between them. Written as DNA, the CDR3 is TGCGCCAGCAGCCCCTGGACGGATGTGAACACTGAAGCTTTCTTT. Amino acids: CASSPWTDVNTEAFF.

The V gene is TRBV4-1, the J gene TRBJ2-3, with D unclear. CDR1 is MGHRA, CDR2 YSYEKL, per germline. V was trimmed by 1 base and J by 2 bases, leaving 13 bases between them. The CDR3 length is 16 residues. The CDR3 sequence is CASSQVLSGNTDTQYF. The DNA of the CDR3 is TGCGCCAGCAGCCAAGTTCTAAGTGGGAACACAGATACGCAGTATTTT.

The chain recombines TRBV7-3 with TRBJ2-2; the D is unclear. The germline gives CDR1 SGHTA, CDR2 FQGTGA. V dropped 2 bases and J dropped 3 bases, with 1 base sitting between them. The CDR3 length is 12 residues. The CDR3 loop is CASSLYTGELFF. Here the CDR3 DNA reads TGTGCCAGCAGCTTATACACCGGGGAGCTGTTTTTT.